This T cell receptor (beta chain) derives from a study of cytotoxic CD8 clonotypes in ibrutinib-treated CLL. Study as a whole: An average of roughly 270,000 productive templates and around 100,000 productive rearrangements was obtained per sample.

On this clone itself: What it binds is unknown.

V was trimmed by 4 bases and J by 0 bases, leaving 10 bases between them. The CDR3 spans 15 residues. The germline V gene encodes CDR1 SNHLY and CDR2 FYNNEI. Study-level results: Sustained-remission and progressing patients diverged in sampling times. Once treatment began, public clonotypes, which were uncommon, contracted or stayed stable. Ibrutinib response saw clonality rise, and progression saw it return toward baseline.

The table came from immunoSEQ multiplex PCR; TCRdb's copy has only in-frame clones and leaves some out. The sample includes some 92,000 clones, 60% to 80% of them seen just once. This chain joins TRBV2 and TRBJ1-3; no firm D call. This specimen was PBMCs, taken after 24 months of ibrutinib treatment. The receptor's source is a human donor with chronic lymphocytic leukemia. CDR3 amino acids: CASSAQATSGNTIYF. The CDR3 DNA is TGTGCCAGCAGTGCGCAGGCGACCTCTGGAAACACCATATATTTT.